This T cell receptor beta chain stems from a study of control samples from healthy donors and cancer patients. This clone was seen once. Measured with immunoSEQ multiplex PCR; TCRdb has only the in-frame clones, and not every one. This table holds 70,000 to 75,000 clones, roughly 89% found once. The CDR3 covers 15 residues. Germline CDR1 SEHNR, CDR2 FQNEAQ (reference sequence). V lost 5 bases to trimming and J lost 7 bases; unmatched junction nucleotides: 8. V gene TRBV7-9 combines with J gene TRBJ1-4; 9 bases are shared with TRBD1. Sequenced material: PBMCs. The origin of this receptor is a man aged 60 to 75 with lung cancer. CDR3 loop: CASSRAGTGSEKLFF. In nucleotides, the CDR3 is TGTGCCAGCAGCCGCGCCGGGACAGGGAGTGAAAAACTGTTTTTT. Supplemented by reference TRBV7-9 and TRBJ1-4, the full variable domain reads DTGVSQNPRHKITKRGQNVTFRCDPISEHNRLYWYRQTLGQGPEFLTYFQNEAQLEKSRLLSDRFSAERPKGSFSTLEIQRTEQGDSAMYLCASSRAGTGSEKLFFGSGTQLSVL.